The present TCR beta chain was sequenced within a study of T cell clusters in autoimmune cytopenias. Regarding the study as a whole: The cluster-lack signature was not seen for secondary cytopenia versus chronic lymphocytic leukemia. Exclusive TRB clusters were 2.5 to 3.5-fold more numerous in healthy donors than in active autoimmune hepatitis. Primary autoimmune cytopenia patients seemingly lacked the physiological T cell clusters found in healthy donors.

Per the germline V gene, CDR1 is MNHNS and CDR2 is SASEGT. The CDR3 is 13 amino acids. Roughly 40,000 genome equivalents of blood DNA were amplified for TRB. Remarks on this clonotype: Its antigen is unidentified.

Multiplex touch-down PCR amplified TRB using TRB-A and TRB-B pools in one tube. TCRdb reanalyzed the multiplex PCR reads and collapses them to one entry per CDR3 protein, without DNA. The specimen's table records some 6,000 distinct CDR3 sequences. The sequence was collected from a human donor with an autoimmune cytopenia or autoimmune hepatitis (not recorded which). What was sequenced was peripheral blood. V gene TRBV6-1 combines with J gene TRBJ2-7. This CDR3 reads CASSRTDSYEQYF.